These T cell receptor beta chains were read from a single sample in a study of CD8+ T cells in alopecia areata. Profiled with immunoSEQ multiplex PCR; TCRdb holds only in-frame clones, not every one. The table records tens of thousands of clones, roughly 50% of them present only once. This specimen consisted of CD8+ T cells sorted from blood, obtained around week 36, from a patient treated with tofacitinib. The receptors here all came from a human donor with alopecia areata. The CDR3 runs from the conserved cysteine through the conserved F or W. The D gene is left open where the match is weak. A clone size is listed for some rows: how often the clone was seen (once, few, many), or a class if it is expanded.

clone size: NA; D gene: NA; V gene: TRBV4-1; J gene: TRBJ2-1; CDR3 DNA: TGCGCCAGCAGCCAGGGGACGGGTGGCACCGCGGGGTCCTACAATGAGCAGTTCTTC; CDR3 protein: CASSQGTGGTAGSYNEQFF
clone size: NA; D gene: NA; V gene: TRBV29-1; J gene: TRBJ2-5; CDR3 DNA: TGCAGCGTCCCCGTCCGTGGACAGCCACAAGAGGCCCAGTACTTC; CDR3 protein: CSVPVRGQPQEAQYF
clone size: NA; D gene: NA; V gene: TRBV19; J gene: TRBJ2-7; CDR3 DNA: TGTGCCAGTAGTCACTGGGACTCCCTTCGGGAGCAGTACTTC; CDR3 protein: CASSHWDSLREQYF
clone size: NA; D gene: TRBD1; V gene: TRBV29-1; J gene: TRBJ2-5; CDR3 DNA: TGCAGCGTACCGGACAGGGAAGAGACCCAGTACTTC; CDR3 protein: CSVPDREETQYF
clone size: NA; D gene: NA; V gene: TRBV27; J gene: TRBJ2-7; CDR3 DNA: TGTGCCAGCAGTTTCCGGGCAGCTCGGGAGCAGTACTTC; CDR3 protein: CASSFRAAREQYF
clone size: NA; D gene: NA; V gene: TRBV7-3; J gene: TRBJ2-1; CDR3 DNA: TGTGCCAGCAGCTTAACGCCGGAGGGCCTTTACAATGAGCAGTTCTTC; CDR3 protein: CASSLTPEGLYNEQFF
clone size: NA; D gene: TRBD2; V gene: TRBV6-1; J gene: TRBJ2-1; CDR3 DNA: TGTGCCATCAGTGAGGCAGGACTAGCGGGAGGGAATGAGCAGTTCTTC; CDR3 protein: CAISEAGLAGGNEQFF
clone size: NA; D gene: TRBD1; V gene: TRBV7-2; J gene: TRBJ2-7; CDR3 DNA: TGTGCCAGCAGCCACCGCCTGACCGGGACAGTACTGTACGAGCAGTACTTC; CDR3 protein: CASSHRLTGTVLYEQYF
clone size: NA; D gene: TRBD1; V gene: TRBV14; J gene: TRBJ2-6; CDR3 DNA: TGTGCCAGCAGCCAAGGTCTGTCTGGACAGGGGGTGTTTCCCCTCTCTGGGGCCAACGTCCTGACTTTC; CDR3 protein: CASSQGLSGQGVFPLSGANVLTF
clone size: NA; D gene: NA; V gene: TRBV18; J gene: TRBJ1-2; CDR3 DNA: TGTGCCAGCTCGCAGTCGGTGGCAGATAAGAACGGCTACACCTTC; CDR3 protein: CASSQSVADKNGYTF
clone size: once; D gene: NA; V gene: TRBV2; J gene: TRBJ2-7; CDR3 DNA: TGTGCCAGCAGTGATCGGGGGTCACCCTACGAGCAGTACTTC; CDR3 protein: CASSDRGSPYEQYF
clone size: few; D gene: NA; V gene: TRBV6-1; J gene: TRBJ2-7; CDR3 DNA: TGTGCCAGCAGTGAACTGGGATTAGGACAGTTCTACGAGCAGTACTTC; CDR3 protein: CASSELGLGQFYEQYF
clone size: few; D gene: NA; V gene: TRBV13; J gene: TRBJ2-7; CDR3 DNA: TGTGCCAGCAGCCGAAAGGGGGATTACGAGCAGTACTTC; CDR3 protein: CASSRKGDYEQYF
clone size: NA; D gene: NA; V gene: TRBV30; J gene: TRBJ1-1; CDR3 DNA: TGTGCCTGGAGGGGATCGACACGGACGGTAAGATTGAACACTGAAGCTTTCTTT; CDR3 protein: CAWRGSTRTVRLNTEAFF
clone size: NA; D gene: TRBD2; V gene: TRBV5-1; J gene: TRBJ2-1; CDR3 DNA: TGCGCCAGCAGCTTAGCCGGGACTAGCGGGTACAATGAGCAGTTCTTC; CDR3 protein: CASSLAGTSGYNEQFF
clone size: NA; D gene: TRBD1; V gene: TRBV7-9; J gene: TRBJ2-7; CDR3 DNA: TGTGCCAGCAGCTGGGACAGGGTCGAGCAGTACTTC; CDR3 protein: CASSWDRVEQYF
clone size: NA; D gene: NA; V gene: TRBV19; J gene: TRBJ2-3; CDR3 DNA: TGTGCCAGTAGTCCCCTGATGGATACGCAGTATTTT; CDR3 protein: CASSPLMDTQYF
clone size: NA; D gene: NA; V gene: TRBV19; J gene: TRBJ2-7; CDR3 DNA: TGTGCCAGTAGTCCCGAACAGGGGGGGTTGTACGAGCAGTACTTC; CDR3 protein: CASSPEQGGLYEQYF
clone size: NA; D gene: TRBD2; V gene: TRBV9; J gene: TRBJ2-5; CDR3 DNA: TGTGCCAGCAGCGTCGCGGGGGGCCAAGAGACCCAGTACTTC; CDR3 protein: CASSVAGGQETQYF
clone size: NA; D gene: NA; V gene: TRBV10-3; J gene: TRBJ2-1; CDR3 DNA: TGTGCCATCAGTGAGTGGGCCGGTGAGCAGTTCTTC; CDR3 protein: CAISEWAGEQFF
clone size: NA; D gene: TRBD2; V gene: TRBV6-1; J gene: TRBJ2-7; CDR3 DNA: TGTGCCACCTCACTAGCGGGATCCTACGAGCAGTACTTC; CDR3 protein: CATSLAGSYEQYF
clone size: few; D gene: NA; V gene: TRBV7-9; J gene: TRBJ2-7; CDR3 DNA: TGTGCCAGCAGCTTAGTGGGCCAGGGACGCTACGAGCAGTACTTC; CDR3 protein: CASSLVGQGRYEQYF
clone size: once; D gene: NA; V gene: TRBV4-3; J gene: TRBJ2-5; CDR3 DNA: TGCGCCAGCAGCCAATCCTGGCAAGAGACCCAGTACTTC; CDR3 protein: CASSQSWQETQYF
clone size: NA; D gene: TRBD2; V gene: TRBV30; J gene: TRBJ2-3; CDR3 DNA: TGTGCCTGGTCCCTCGTGGGAGGGGCAGATACGCAGTATTTT; CDR3 protein: CAWSLVGGADTQYF
clone size: few; D gene: NA; V gene: TRBV7-8; J gene: TRBJ2-1; CDR3 DNA: TGTGCCAGCAGCTTAGCTCTGTCCAGGCAAAATGAGCAGTTCTTC; CDR3 protein: CASSLALSRQNEQFF
clone size: few; D gene: NA; V gene: TRBV5-6; J gene: TRBJ1-1; CDR3 DNA: TGTGCCAGCAGCTTCGGACCGGGCACTGAAGCTTTCTTT; CDR3 protein: CASSFGPGTEAFF
clone size: NA; D gene: NA; V gene: TRBV5-6; J gene: TRBJ2-5; CDR3 DNA: TGTGCCAGCAGCCCGACGGACGGGGTCCAAGAGACCCAGTACTTC; CDR3 protein: CASSPTDGVQETQYF
clone size: NA; D gene: TRBD2; V gene: TRBV25-1; J gene: TRBJ2-7; CDR3 DNA: TGTGCCAGCAGTGAATGGGGGGGGAGCTCCTACGAGCAGTACTTC; CDR3 protein: CASSEWGGSSYEQYF
clone size: NA; D gene: NA; V gene: TRBV11-2; J gene: TRBJ1-1; CDR3 DNA: TGTGCCAGCAGGCCAATGGTGAACACTGAAGCTTTCTTT; CDR3 protein: CASRPMVNTEAFF
clone size: NA; D gene: NA; V gene: TRBV30; J gene: TRBJ1-2; CDR3 DNA: TGTGCCTGGGTCGCTACTTGGGGCTATGGCTACACCTTC; CDR3 protein: CAWVATWGYGYTF
clone size: NA; D gene: TRBD1; V gene: TRBV9; J gene: TRBJ2-6; CDR3 DNA: TGTGCCAGCAACACAGGGGGCAGACACGTTGCCAACGTCCTGACTTTC; CDR3 protein: CASNTGGRHVANVLTF
clone size: NA; D gene: NA; V gene: TRBV4-1; J gene: TRBJ2-1; CDR3 DNA: TGCGCCAGCAGCCGGGGGAGGAATGAGCAGTTCTTC; CDR3 protein: CASSRGRNEQFF
clone size: few; D gene: NA; V gene: TRBV29-1; J gene: TRBJ2-7; CDR3 DNA: TGCAGCGTTGCTCCAGGGGGAGGGTACGAGCAGTACTTC; CDR3 protein: CSVAPGGGYEQYF
clone size: NA; D gene: NA; V gene: TRBV14; J gene: TRBJ2-7; CDR3 DNA: TGTGCCAGCAGCCAAGTAGGGCGGGAGCAGTACTTC; CDR3 protein: CASSQVGREQYF
clone size: NA; D gene: NA; V gene: TRBV29-1; J gene: TRBJ1-1; CDR3 DNA: TGCAGCGTTGAACAATTGGGAAGGGGTGAAGCTTTCTTT; CDR3 protein: CSVEQLGRGEAFF
clone size: few; D gene: NA; V gene: TRBV29-1; J gene: TRBJ1-1; CDR3 DNA: TGCAGCGTTGACAGGGGCGACACTGAAGCTTTCTTT; CDR3 protein: CSVDRGDTEAFF
clone size: NA; D gene: NA; V gene: TRBV30; J gene: TRBJ2-5; CDR3 DNA: TGTGCCTGGAGTGTACACGAGGGCAGCCCTCAAGAGACCCAGTACTTC; CDR3 protein: CAWSVHEGSPQETQYF
clone size: NA; D gene: TRBD1; V gene: TRBV27; J gene: TRBJ1-1; CDR3 DNA: TGTGCCAGCAGTATAAGGACAGGGAAACCTGAAGCTTTCTTT; CDR3 protein: CASSIRTGKPEAFF